The clone carrying this T cell receptor (beta chain) was found once. The antigen is not known. Assay: immunoSEQ multiplex PCR; the TCRdb copy retains only in-frame clones and omits some. Among about 14,000 clones, around 73% were seen once, and the ten largest hold 33%. The sample originates from a study of vaccination effects on CD4 cells after COVID-19. Overall study: Convalescent patients (three in total) were sampled early and late after vaccination. Samples collected post-vaccine were obtained a median of 72 days after the second dose.

Using viral peptide pools, the ViraFEST assay grew out antigen-specific CD4+ T cells prior to sequencing. Scientists isolated CD4+ T cells after a roughly nine-day culture period ended. The infection with SARS-CoV-2 (confirmed by PCR) occurred in this person between March and December 2020. Each participant was given two doses of one vaccine (BNT162b2 or mRNA-1273). After removal of 3 bases from V and 3 bases from J, the junction contained 4 bases not matched to a gene. The CDR3 loop spans 14 amino acids. Looked up from germline, CDR1 is SGHNT and CDR2 is YYREEE (reference sequence). This sequence joins TRBV5-4 and TRBJ1-2; 8 nucleotides match TRBD1. The clonotype was recovered from a human donor who had a prior SARS-CoV-2 infection. The specimen was CD4+ T cells from PBMCs cultured with HCoV-NL63 spike peptides, collected after COVID-19 vaccination. CDR3 sequence reads: CASSWATGDYGYTF. The CDR3 DNA reads as TGTGCCAGCAGCTGGGCGACAGGGGACTATGGCTACACCTTC.